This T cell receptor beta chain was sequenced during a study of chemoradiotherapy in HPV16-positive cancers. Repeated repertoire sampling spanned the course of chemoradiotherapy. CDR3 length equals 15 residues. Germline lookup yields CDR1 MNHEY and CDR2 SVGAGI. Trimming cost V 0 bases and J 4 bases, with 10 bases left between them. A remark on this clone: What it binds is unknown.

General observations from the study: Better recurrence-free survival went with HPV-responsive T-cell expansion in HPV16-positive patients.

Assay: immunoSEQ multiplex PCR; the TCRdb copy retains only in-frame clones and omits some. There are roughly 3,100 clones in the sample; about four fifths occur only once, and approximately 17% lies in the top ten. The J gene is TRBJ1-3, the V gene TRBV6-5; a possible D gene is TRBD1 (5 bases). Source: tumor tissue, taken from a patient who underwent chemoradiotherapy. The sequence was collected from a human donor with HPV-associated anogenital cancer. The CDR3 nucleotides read TGTGCCAGCAGTTACTCCAGGGAAGGAGGAAACACCATATATTTT. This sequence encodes CASSYSREGGNTIYF.